This TCR beta chain was observed in a study of shared clonotypes between healthy human individuals. Study at large: CD8 memory received one plate per donor, CD8 naive two, CD4 memory three and CD4 naive three.

The CDR3 sequence is 21 residues long. CDR1 and CDR2 from the germline V gene are LNHDA and SQIVND (reference sequence). Trimming shortened V by 2 bases and J by 1 base, and 27 bases separated the two germline ends. TCRdb's copy holds only in-frame clones and misses some; the assay was immunoSEQ multiplex PCR. The sample lists 2 million to 2.5 million clones; 85% to 95% were seen once. Points from the study as a whole: It was observed that roughly 5.4% of naive CD4 clonotypes were shared across a few donors. When compared with the clonotypes that were shared by all four sorted-subset donors, the non-shared clonotypes turned out to have lower generation probabilities.

Everyone who donated was a Caucasian adult who lived in Nashville, Tennessee. A remark on this clone: No antigen is known for it.

The origin of this receptor is a man younger than 35 in good health. Some clones in this sample may be carry-over from other donors' samples. The chain is built from TRBV19 and TRBJ2-1; the D gene is possibly TRBD2 (8 bases). The material sequenced was naive CD4+ T cells from PBMCs. Subset here: CD45RA+ positively selected. CDR3 residues: CASSISPGGQFLAGSYNEQFF. As DNA, the CDR3 is TGTGCCAGTAGTATAAGTCCAGGGGGACAGTTTCTAGCGGGTTCCTACAATGAGCAGTTCTTC.